Only a few counts were recorded for the clone carrying this T cell receptor beta chain. The target antigen is unknown. These data are taken from a study of blood T cells in healthy people across ages. For the second PCR, which ran for about 7 to 11 cycles, a sample-barcoded 5' primer and a J-beta primer mix were used. TCRdb re-derived calls from the 5' RACE reads in MiXCR, one entry per CDR3 protein. The table has hundreds of thousands of distinct CDR3 sequences, 27% seen once. Study results and limitations: The authors considered diversity estimates from one million T cells to be underestimates. Older individuals had lower TCR beta diversity per million T cells (the decline was roughly linear).

V shed 6 bases, J shed 2 bases, and the junction held 9 bases outside the gene matches. The CDR3 runs 15 residues. Germline lookup yields CDR1 LNHDA and CDR2 SQIVND (reference sequence). Sequencing used blood. This rearrangement joins TRBV19 to TRBJ1-2; 7 bases match TRBD1. The clonotype was recovered from a woman in her 70s in good health. In nucleotides, the CDR3 is TGTGCCAGTAGCCTCGGCGACAGGGCCAACTATGGCTACACCTTC. It encodes CASSLGDRANYGYTF.